The 16 T cell receptor beta chains in this list originate from one sample, sequenced in a study of T cell responses to AZD1222 COVID-19 vaccine. Clones were read by immunoSEQ multiplex PCR, and TCRdb kept only the in-frame ones, dropping some. Among around 130,000 clones listed, approximately 93% were seen once. This material consisted of peripheral blood, taken on day 0 of AZD1222 vaccination. Receptors originate from an adult in good health.

This clone was found once. This rearrangement joins TRBV30 to TRBJ1-2; 7 nucleotides line up with TRBD1. This CDR3 comprises 12 residues. Unmatched junction bases numbered 3, after V lost 4 bases and J lost 4 bases. From germline, CDR1 is GTSNPN and CDR2 SVGIG (reference sequence). The CDR3 DNA reads as TGTGCCTGGACCGCAGGGGGCTATGGCTACACCTTC. Amino acids: CAWTAGGYGYTF.

The chain recombines TRBV9 with TRBJ2-2; TRBD1 matches at 7 bases. The CDR3 covers 15 residues. J lost 1 base, V lost 4 bases, and 4 bases had no gene match. Per germline, CDR1 SGDLS and CDR2 YYNGEE. DNA of the CDR3: TGTGCCAGCAGCCAAAGGGACAGGAACACCGGGGAGCTGTTTTTT. This codes for CASSQRDRNTGELFF.

The gene calls are TRBV30 and TRBJ1-5; tentative D call: TRBD1 (6 bases). The CDR3 is made up of 13 amino acids. Germline V gives CDR1 GTSNPN, CDR2 SVGIG (reference sequence). Trimming pared 1 base from V and 5 bases from J, leaving 9 bases between. CDR3 region: CAWSGQDDQPQHF. CDR3 in DNA: TGTGCCTGGAGTGGACAGGACGATCAGCCCCAGCATTTT.

The chain carries TRBV6-5 and TRBJ1-4; D is possibly TRBD1 (5 bases). Germline CDR1 MNHEY, CDR2 SVGAGI. The CDR3 is made up of 13 amino acids. The CDR3 spells CATTGWGTEKLFF. CDR3 DNA: TGTGCTACCACCGGGTGGGGGACCGAAAAACTGTTTTTT.

This clone has a single count. The CDR3 DNA reads TGTGCCAGCAGCTTATTAGGGGACGTCTATGGCTACACCTTC. Amino acids: CASSLLGDVYGYTF. The J gene is TRBJ1-2, the V gene TRBV7-9, with D perhaps matching TRBD1 (5 bases). The CDR3 is 14 residues long. Germline V gives CDR1 SEHNR, CDR2 FQNEAQ (reference sequence). Trimming pared 2 bases from V and 4 bases from J, leaving 11 bases between.

This clone was observed a single time. The chain couples TRBV14 to TRBJ2-7; D gene ambiguous. The CDR3 has 13 amino acids. Germline CDR1 is SGHDN and CDR2 is FVKESK. Trimming took off 1 base at V and 2 bases at J, with 6 bases between the two ends. In nucleotides, the CDR3 is TGTGCCAGCAGCCAAGGCCCTGCCTACGAGCAGTACTTC. It codes for CASSQGPAYEQYF.

The genes are TRBV7-9 and TRBJ1-5; no reliable D call. Trimming cost V 1 base and J 11 bases, with 12 bases left between them. CDR1 is SEHNR and CDR2 is FQNEAQ in the germline V gene (reference sequence). This CDR3 has 13 amino acids. CDR3 bases: TGTGCCAGCAGCTTAGACGGAGAGGTATCCCAGCATTTT. It translates to CASSLDGEVSQHF.

The sample holds one count of this clone. The chain is built from TRBV7-9 and TRBJ1-4; TRBD1 is a possible D gene (6 bases). Germline V gene data show CDR1 as SEHNR and CDR2 as FQNEAQ (reference sequence). V dropped 2 bases and J dropped 6 bases, with 13 bases sitting between them. CDR3 length: 15 residues. The CDR3 reads CASSLSQGRHEKLFF. The CDR3 DNA follows: TGTGCCAGCAGCTTATCACAGGGTCGTCATGAAAAACTGTTTTTT.

V usage is TRBV7-9 and J usage is TRBJ1-2; D remains unclear. The CDR3 is 15 amino acids. Trimming removed 7 bases at V and 1 base at J, with 16 bases between. The germline CDR1 and CDR2 sequences are SEHNR and FQNEAQ (reference sequence). The chain's CDR3 is CASTDPTGFNYGYTF. The CDR3 region has the DNA TGTGCCAGCACCGACCCGACGGGATTTAACTATGGCTACACCTTC.

V gene TRBV25-1 combines with J gene TRBJ2-3; D might be TRBD1 or TRBD2, each matching 6 bases. The CDR3 covers 14 residues. Germline CDR1 reads MGHDK; CDR2 reads SYGVNS. The V end was cut by 2 bases, the J end by 1 base, with 7 bases between. The CDR3 sequence is CASSERGGTDTQYF. In DNA form, the CDR3 reads TGTGCCAGCAGTGAAAGGGGGGGCACAGATACGCAGTATTTT.

The gene calls are TRBV6-5 and TRBJ1-6; 10 bases map to TRBD1. This CDR3 has 16 amino acids. V lost 2 bases, J lost 7 bases, and 5 bases stayed unmatched. CDR1 MNHEY and CDR2 SVGAGI come from the germline V gene. CDR3 coding DNA: TGTGCCAGCAGTTACACTTGGACAGGGGGGAATTCACCCCTCCACTTT. Protein sequence: CASSYTWTGGNSPLHF.

The chain combines TRBV15 with TRBJ1-3; D is ambiguous. Germline V gene data show CDR1 as LNHNV and CDR2 as YYDKDF (reference sequence). The V end was cut by 1 base, the J end by 0 bases, with 10 bases between. This CDR3 is 16 amino acids long. CDR3 in DNA: TGTGCCACCAGCAGAGGAAGGGCGCTCTCTGGAAACACCATATATTTT. This gives the protein CATSRGRALSGNTIYF.

On this clone itself: The sample has other DNA sequences that encode this CDR3 too. V usage is TRBV7-9 and J usage is TRBJ1-1; D might be TRBD1 (5 bases). V lost 4 bases to trimming and J lost 1 base, with 7 bases between them. Germline values: CDR1 SEHNR, CDR2 FQNEAQ (reference sequence). The CDR3 covers 13 residues. The CDR3 DNA is TGTGCCAGCAGCTATACAGGGAACACTGAAGCTTTCTTT. Translating gives CASSYTGNTEAFF.

V gene TRBV6-1 combines with J gene TRBJ2-7, with a possible D match to TRBD2 (6 bases). The germline gives CDR1 MNHNS, CDR2 SASEGT. The CDR3 extends over 17 amino acids. V dropped 2 bases and J dropped 3 bases, with 20 bases sitting between them. The CDR3 here is CASSETPRVGGNYEQYF. In DNA, the CDR3 is TGTGCCAGCAGTGAAACTCCCCGGGTCGGGGGTAACTACGAGCAGTACTTC.

The chain is built from TRBV10-3 and TRBJ2-7; D gene uncertain. CDR3 length equals 11 residues. Per germline, CDR1 ENHRY and CDR2 SYGVKD. The V gene lost 4 bases and the J gene lost 5 bases, with 6 bases spanning the gap. CDR3 protein: CAISVYDEQYF. CDR3 DNA sequence: TGTGCCATCAGTGTTTACGACGAGCAGTACTTC.

This chain links TRBV30 with TRBJ2-1; D is possibly TRBD2 (6 bases). Trimming cost V 3 bases and J 2 bases, with 14 bases left between them. The germline V gene has CDR1 GTSNPN and CDR2 SVGIG (reference sequence). The CDR3 totals 15 residues. The CDR3 loop reads CAWRGGGGPYNEQFF. The CDR3 DNA is TGTGCCTGGAGGGGGGGTGGCGGGCCCTACAATGAGCAGTTCTTC.